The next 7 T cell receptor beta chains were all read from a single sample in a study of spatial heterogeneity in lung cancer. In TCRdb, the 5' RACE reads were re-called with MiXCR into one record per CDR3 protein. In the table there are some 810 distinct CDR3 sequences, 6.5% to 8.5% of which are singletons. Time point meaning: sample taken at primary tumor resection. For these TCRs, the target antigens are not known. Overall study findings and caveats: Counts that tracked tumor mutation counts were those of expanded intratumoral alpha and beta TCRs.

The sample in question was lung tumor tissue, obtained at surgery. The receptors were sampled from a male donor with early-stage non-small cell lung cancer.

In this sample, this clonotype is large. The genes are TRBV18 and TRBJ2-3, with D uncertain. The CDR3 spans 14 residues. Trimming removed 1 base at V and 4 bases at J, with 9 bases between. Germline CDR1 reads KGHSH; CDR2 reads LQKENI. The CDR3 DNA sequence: TGTGCCAGCTCACCACGAGGACCACCAGATACGCAGTATTTT. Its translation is CASSPRGPPDTQYF.

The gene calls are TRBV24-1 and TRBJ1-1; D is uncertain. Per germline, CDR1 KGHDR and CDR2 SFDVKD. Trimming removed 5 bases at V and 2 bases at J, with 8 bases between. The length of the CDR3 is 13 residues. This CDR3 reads CATSATGNTEAFF. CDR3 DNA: TGTGCCACCAGTGCGACGGGAAACACTGAAGCTTTCTTT.

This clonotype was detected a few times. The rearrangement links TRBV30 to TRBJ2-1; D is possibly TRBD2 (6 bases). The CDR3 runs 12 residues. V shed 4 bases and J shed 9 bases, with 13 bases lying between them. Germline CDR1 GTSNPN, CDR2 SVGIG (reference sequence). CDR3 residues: CAWTTLASEQFF. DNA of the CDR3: TGTGCCTGGACAACTCTAGCGTCTGAGCAGTTCTTC. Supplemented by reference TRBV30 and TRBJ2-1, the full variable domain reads SQTIHQWPATLVQPVGSPLSLECTVEGTSNPNLYWYRQAAGRGLQLLFYSVGIGQISSEVPQNLSASRPQDRQFILSSKKLLLSDSGFYLCAWTTLASEQFFGPGTRLTVL.

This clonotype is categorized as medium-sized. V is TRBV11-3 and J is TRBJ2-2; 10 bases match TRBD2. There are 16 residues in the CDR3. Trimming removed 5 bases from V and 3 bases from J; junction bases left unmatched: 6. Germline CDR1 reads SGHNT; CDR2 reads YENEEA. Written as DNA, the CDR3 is TGTGCCAGCAGCCCATTAGCGGGAGGTGACACCGGGGAGCTGTTTTTT. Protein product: CASSPLAGGDTGELFF.

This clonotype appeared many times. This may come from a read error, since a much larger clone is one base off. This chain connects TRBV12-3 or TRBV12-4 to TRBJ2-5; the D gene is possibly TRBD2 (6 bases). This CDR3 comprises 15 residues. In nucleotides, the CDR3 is TGTGCCAGCAGTGCCGCGGGGACTCCCCAAGAGACCCAGCACTTC. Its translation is CASSAAGTPQETQHF.

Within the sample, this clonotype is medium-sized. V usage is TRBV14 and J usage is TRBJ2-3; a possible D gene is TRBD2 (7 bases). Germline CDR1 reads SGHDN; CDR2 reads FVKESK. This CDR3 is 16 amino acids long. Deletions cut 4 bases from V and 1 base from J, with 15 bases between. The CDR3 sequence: CASSRWGGRGTDTQYF. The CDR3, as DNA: TGTGCCAGCAGCCGGTGGGGGGGCCGTGGCACAGATACGCAGTATTTT.

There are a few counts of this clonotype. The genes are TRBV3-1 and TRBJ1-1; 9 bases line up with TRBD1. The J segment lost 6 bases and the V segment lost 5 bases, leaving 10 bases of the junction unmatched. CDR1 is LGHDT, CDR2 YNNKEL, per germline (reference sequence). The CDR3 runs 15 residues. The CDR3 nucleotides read TGTGCCAGCAGCTGGGAGGGACAGGGAATTGCTGAAGCTTTCTTT. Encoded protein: CASSWEGQGIAEAFF.